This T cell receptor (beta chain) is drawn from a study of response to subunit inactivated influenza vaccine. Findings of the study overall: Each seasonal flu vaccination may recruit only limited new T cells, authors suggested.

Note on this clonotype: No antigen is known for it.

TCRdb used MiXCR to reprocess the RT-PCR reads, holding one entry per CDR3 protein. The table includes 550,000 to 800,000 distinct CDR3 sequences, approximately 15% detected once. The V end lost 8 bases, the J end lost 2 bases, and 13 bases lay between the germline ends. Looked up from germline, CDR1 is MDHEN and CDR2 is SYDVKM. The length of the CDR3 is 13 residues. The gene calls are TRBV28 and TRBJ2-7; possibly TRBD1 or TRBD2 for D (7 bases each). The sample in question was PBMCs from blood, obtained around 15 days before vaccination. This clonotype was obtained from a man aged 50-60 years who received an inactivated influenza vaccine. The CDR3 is CASLGGTAYEQYF. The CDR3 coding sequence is TGTGCCAGCCTGGGGGGGACAGCCTACGAGCAGTACTTC. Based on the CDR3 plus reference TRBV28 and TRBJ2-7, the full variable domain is DVKVTQSSRYLVKRTGEKVFLECVQDMDHENMFWYRQDPGLGLRLIYFSYDVKMKEKGDIPEGYSVSREKKERFSLILESASTNQTSMYLCASLGGTAYEQYFGPGTRLTVT.